One T cell receptor beta chain is described in this entry. Antigen specificity is unknown. Vbeta (60) and Jbeta (13) primers were used in the PCR. Clones were sequenced by immunoSEQ multiplex PCR, and TCRdb holds only the in-frame ones, with some missing. This sample has 60,000 to 70,000 clones; about 70% occur once, and the top ten carry roughly 9.8%. The CDR3 is made up of 14 amino acids. Germline-derived CDR1 and CDR2 are LNHDA and SQIVND (reference sequence). Trimming took off 5 bases at V and 1 base at J, with 11 bases between the two ends. These data are taken from a study of cytomegalovirus exposure and HLA in healthy donors. Overall study results and limits: The study carried out a later analysis of TCR beta sequences. It associated 15,000 to 20,000 of them with specific HLA alleles at a false discovery rate of 0.05. Reportedly, TCR beta sequences accurately predicted HLA-A and HLA-B alleles in most subjects. Analysis was performed later, and it showed HLA-associated TCR beta chains to be more clonally expanded than equally common others. Among donors in an Asian-associated ancestry cluster, a later analysis reportedly found fewer N-insertions than the roughly 670-donor mean.

Sequencing input: PBMCs. The chain carries TRBV19 and TRBJ2-5, with D possibly matching TRBD2 (5 bases). This TCR came from a woman in her thirties in good health and CMV-seronegative. CDR3 residues: CASSAARGQETQYF. CDR3 DNA sequence: TGTGCCAGTAGTGCCGCTCGGGGCCAAGAGACCCAGTACTTC.